This entry lists 31 T cell receptor beta chains sequenced from one sample in a study of blood T cells in healthy people across ages. Primers used in a second PCR of about 7 to 12 cycles were a sample-barcoded 5' primer and a J-beta primer mix. A single record per CDR3 protein comes from TCRdb applying MiXCR to the 5' RACE reads. The sample records some 1.7 million distinct CDR3 sequences, roughly 27% being singletons. The sequencing sample was made of blood. All receptors derive from a woman in her 30s in good health.

This clonotype was seen at least ten times. The CDR3: CSVLLAGGYNEQFF. CDR3 bases: TGCAGCGTGCTGCTAGCGGGAGGGTACAATGAGCAGTTCTTC. The V and J genes are TRBV29-1 and TRBJ2-1, with 12 bases that match TRBD2. V lost 6 bases, J lost 4 bases, and 4 bases stayed unmatched. Germline V gene lookup returns CDR1 SQVTM and CDR2 ANQGSEA. The CDR3 has 14 residues.

The J gene is TRBJ2-5, the V gene TRBV20-1; 9 positions agree with TRBD2. V trimming: 3 bases; J trimming: 1 base; junction bases outside the gene matches: 15. Germline V CDR1 and CDR2: DFQATT, SNEGSKA (reference sequence). The CDR3 consists of 18 residues. As DNA, the CDR3 is TGCAGTGCTAGGGTGATTTTGGGGAGCGGGGGGATCCAAGAGACCCAGTACTTC. Its protein product is CSARVILGSGGIQETQYF.

This rearrangement joins TRBV3-1 to TRBJ2-7; a possible D gene is TRBD1 (5 bases). The length of the CDR3 is 14 residues. V gave up 0 bases and J gave up 9 bases, with 15 bases separating them. Germline V gene lookup returns CDR1 LGHDT and CDR2 YNNKEL (reference sequence). The CDR3 DNA is TGTGCCAGCAGCCAAGATGGGGTAGTGGGGCCGCAGTACTTC. Translation gives CASSQDGVVGPQYF.

This clonotype appeared a few times. The rearrangement joins TRBV11-2 to TRBJ2-7; 8 nucleotides align to TRBD1. This CDR3 comprises 16 residues. V was pared by 1 base and J by 7 bases, with 12 bases of the junction left unmatched. The germline CDR1 and CDR2 sequences are SGHAT and FQNNGV. CDR3 nucleotides: TGTGCCAGCAGCTTAGGTGGACAGGGTTCCCATCGAGAGCAGTACTTC. Translation gives CASSLGGQGSHREQYF. The variable domain in full, with the rest retrieved from reference TRBV11-2 and TRBJ2-7, is EAGVAQSPRYKIIEKRQSVAFWCNPISGHATLYWYQQILGQGPKLLIQFQNNGVVDDSQLPKDRFSAERLKGVDSTLKIQPAKLEDSAVYLCASSLGGQGSHREQYFGPGTRLTVT.

The rearrangement joins TRBV5-1 to TRBJ2-3; D perhaps matches TRBD2 (5 bases). Looked up from germline, CDR1 is SGHRS and CDR2 is YFSETQ. The length of the CDR3 is 15 residues. V was clipped by 0 bases and J by 8 bases, with 16 bases between them. The CDR3 DNA follows: TGCGCCAGCAGCTTGGGTACTACGGCTGGAGGTACGCAGTATTTT. Translation: CASSLGTTAGGTQYF.

This clonotype was counted only a few times. This chain links TRBV2 with TRBJ2-4, with unresolved D. Gene TRBJ2-7 matches the end of the DNA better, so the J call may be wrong. Germline-derived CDR1 and CDR2 are SNHLY and FYNNEI. This CDR3 has 11 amino acids. Here the CDR3 reads CASSEMVEQYF. The CDR3, as DNA: TGTGCCAGCAGTGAGATGGTCGAGCAGTACTTC.

This clonotype has a count of ten or more. The genes are TRBV4-1 and TRBJ2-3; D unresolved. This CDR3 spans 15 amino acids. Germline lookup yields CDR1 MGHRA and CDR2 YSYEKL. V lost 0 bases to trimming and J lost 4 bases, with 11 bases between them. CDR3 sequence reads: CASSQDRLTADTQYF. The CDR3 DNA follows: TGCGCCAGCAGCCAAGATCGGCTTACCGCAGATACGCAGTATTTT.

This clonotype turned up a few times. The rearrangement uses TRBV14 and TRBJ1-4; D gene unclear. This CDR3 region has 14 residues. The V and J ends lost 4 bases and 8 bases respectively, with 14 bases between them. CDR1 SGHDN and CDR2 FVKESK come from the germline V gene. Here the CDR3 DNA reads TGTGCCAGCAGCCGCGGGCAGCTGGGGGAAAAACTGTTTTTT. Its translation is CASSRGQLGEKLFF.

The chain carries TRBV7-2 and TRBJ1-1, with TRBD1 identical over 8 bases. In germline, CDR1 is SGHTA, CDR2 FQGNSA. The CDR3 is 15 residues long. The ends lost 6 bases at V and 8 bases at J; junction bases unmatched: 14. The CDR3 is CASSPGGARDKEAFF. The CDR3, as DNA: TGTGCCAGCAGTCCAGGGGGCGCAAGGGACAAGGAAGCTTTCTTT.

This clonotype was observed a few times. The chain couples TRBV20-1 to TRBJ1-4; D possibly corresponds to TRBD1 (5 bases). The CDR3 runs 13 residues. From germline, CDR1 is DFQATT and CDR2 SNEGSKA (reference sequence). The ends were cut back, 4 bases at V and 3 bases at J, with 9 bases in the middle. CDR3 sequence (DNA): TGCAGTGCTACAGGGATATCTAATGAAAAACTGTTTTTT. This codes for CSATGISNEKLFF.

The chain joins TRBV5-1 to TRBJ2-5; no clear D. The germline gives CDR1 SGHRS, CDR2 YFSETQ. V lost 0 bases, J lost 11 bases, and 23 bases lay in between. The length of the CDR3 is 16 residues. The DNA for the CDR3 is TGCGCCAGCAGCTTGGCCGGAGTACACTCCTACAATGAGCAGTACTTC. Protein sequence: CASSLAGVHSYNEQYF.

As for this clonotype: At one boundary the junction diverges from the germline segment, which might be a read error. The V and J genes are TRBV5-1 and TRBJ2-1; D not certain. CDR3 length: 15 residues. Germline V gene data show CDR1 as SGHRS and CDR2 as YFSETQ. The CDR3 DNA reads as TGCGCCAGCAGCTTGGAAGGCAGTAGAAACAATGGGCAGTTCTTC. Its protein product is CASSLEGSRNNGQFF.

This clonotype was observed many times. The chain couples TRBV20-1 to TRBJ2-7, with D possibly matching TRBD2 (6 bases). This CDR3 comprises 12 residues. Per the germline V gene, CDR1 is DFQATT and CDR2 is SNEGSKA (reference sequence). Trimming left V 0 bases short and J 7 bases short, with 10 bases between. CDR3 loop: CSAREAGKEQYF. The CDR3 DNA follows: TGCAGTGCTAGAGAGGCGGGGAAGGAGCAGTACTTC.

This chain uses TRBV27 with TRBJ1-5; D remains ambiguous. CDR3 length equals 16 residues. Per the germline V gene, CDR1 is MNHEY and CDR2 is SMNVEV (reference sequence). V was trimmed by 6 bases and J by 0 bases, leaving 15 bases between them. The CDR3 sequence: CASRPRSGISNQPQHF. The CDR3 DNA reads as TGTGCCAGCAGGCCCCGGTCGGGTATTAGCAATCAGCCCCAGCATTTT.

V gene TRBV5-1 combines with J gene TRBJ2-3; D remains ambiguous. Per germline, CDR1 SGHRS and CDR2 YFSETQ. The CDR3 spans 12 residues. DNA for the CDR3: TGCACCACCGGGCGGAATGGAGATACGCAGTATTTT. Its translation is CTTGRNGDTQYF.

The chain couples TRBV12-3 or TRBV12-4 to TRBJ1-2; no clear D. CDR3 size: 13 residues. The V and J ends lost 5 bases and 8 bases respectively, with 15 bases between them. The chain's CDR3 is CASSPAPGFGYTF. CDR3 sequence (DNA): TGTGCCAGCAGTCCCGCCCCGGGGTTCGGCTACACCTTC.

This clonotype turned up a few times. V gene TRBV3-1 combines with J gene TRBJ2-3; D call uncertain. CDR3 size: 13 residues. CDR1 is LGHDT and CDR2 is YNNKEL in the germline V gene (reference sequence). V shed 0 bases and J shed 4 bases, with 5 bases lying between them. The CDR3 DNA follows: TGTGCCAGCAGCCAAGATTCGGCAGATACGCAGTATTTT. Protein sequence: CASSQDSADTQYF.

This clonotype came up a few times. Written as DNA, the CDR3 is TGCGCCAGCAGCCCGGGGGTATCCCAAGAGACCCAGTACTTC. It encodes CASSPGVSQETQYF. This chain uses TRBV5-1 with TRBJ2-5; tentatively, D is TRBD2 (6 bases). The V end was cut by 4 bases, the J end by 1 base, with 11 bases between. CDR1 and CDR2 from the germline V gene are SGHRS and YFSETQ. This CDR3 has 14 residues.

The chain uses TRBV4-1 and TRBJ2-3; TRBD2 might be the D (7 bases). V shed 4 bases and J shed 4 bases, with 18 bases lying between them. This CDR3 comprises 16 residues. Germline CDR1 and CDR2: MGHRA and YSYEKL. CDR3 protein: CASSLRVGGGADTQYF. CDR3 sequence (DNA): TGCGCCAGCAGCCTTCGGGTGGGGGGGGGCGCAGATACGCAGTATTTT.

As to this clonotype: This may arise from a read error, as a much more abundant clone is one base away. The V call is TRBV12-3 or TRBV12-4, the J call TRBJ2-5; D ambiguous. This CDR3 has 15 residues. The CDR3 spells CVSSTGLGYQETQYF. CDR3 DNA: TGTGTCAGCAGCACCGGGCTCGGGTACCAAGAGACCCAGTACTTC.

This clonotype was picked up a small number of times. The chain combines TRBV24-1 with TRBJ2-1; a weak D match, TRBD1 (5 bases). Germline CDR1 reads KGHDR; CDR2 reads SFDVKD. The CDR3 is 13 residues long. Trimming shortened V by 9 bases and J by 10 bases, and 18 bases separated the two germline ends. The CDR3 DNA follows: TGTGCCACCCGTGGGTTAGCAGGACAAGAGCAGTTCTTC. The encoded protein is CATRGLAGQEQFF.

A few counts support this clonotype. V and J are TRBV5-1 and TRBJ1-2; no definite D call. This CDR3 comprises 14 residues. CDR1 is SGHRS and CDR2 is YFSETQ in the germline V gene. V gave up 5 bases and J gave up 0 bases, with 11 bases separating them. The CDR3: CASRTGPSNYGYTF. The CDR3 region has the DNA TGCGCCAGCAGAACCGGACCATCTAACTATGGCTACACCTTC.

The chain is built from TRBV6-6 and TRBJ1-1; weak D call: TRBD1 (5 bases). Between the trimmed V and J ends, which lost 2 bases and 7 bases, there was a span of 14 bases. Germline V gene sequence: CDR1 MNHNY, CDR2 SVGAGI (reference sequence). The CDR3 has 14 amino acids. Here the CDR3 reads CASSYPLRAGEAFF. The DNA of the CDR3 is TGTGCCAGCAGTTACCCCCTCAGGGCGGGTGAAGCTTTCTTT.

J is TRBJ2-1 and V is TRBV19, with D uncertain. The CDR3 consists of 13 residues. The V and J ends lost 4 bases and 13 bases respectively, with 17 bases between them. Germline assignment: CDR1 LNHDA and CDR2 SQIVND (reference sequence). CDR3 in amino acids: CASSRKTQETQFF. The CDR3 region has the DNA TGTGCCAGTAGTAGGAAGACTCAAGAGACCCAGTTCTTC.

The chain recombines TRBV6-2 or TRBV6-3 with TRBJ2-1; TRBD1 aligns across 7 bases. V lost 2 bases to trimming and J lost 10 bases; unmatched junction nucleotides: 5. CDR1 and CDR2 (germline): MNHEY, SVGEGT. The CDR3 runs 13 residues. The CDR3, as DNA: TGTGCCAGCAGTTACGGACAGGTAGACGAGCAGTTCTTC. It specifies CASSYGQVDEQFF.

CDR3 region: CASSGWGRGSSDEQFF. The CDR3 DNA follows: TGTGCCAGCAGCGGTTGGGGACGGGGTAGCAGCGATGAGCAGTTCTTC. V gene TRBV5-6 combines with J gene TRBJ2-1; D might be TRBD1 or TRBD2, each matching 5 bases. With 4 bases removed from V and 8 bases from J, the gap between germline ends came to 22 bases. The germline gives CDR1 SGHDT, CDR2 YYEEEE. The CDR3 consists of 16 residues.

This clonotype was counted between two and nine times. This chain uses TRBV28 with TRBJ2-7; the D gene is possibly TRBD2 (6 bases). Germline values: CDR1 MDHEN, CDR2 SYDVKM. The V gene lost 1 base and the J gene lost 7 bases, with 17 bases spanning the gap. CDR3 length equals 15 residues. This chain's CDR3 is CASSLLRAGRGEQYF. CDR3 sequence (DNA): TGTGCCAGCAGTTTATTAAGGGCAGGACGGGGGGAGCAGTACTTC.

This clonotype was observed a few times. V usage is TRBV4-3 and J usage is TRBJ2-5; TRBD2 agrees at 13 bases. Trimming cost V 1 base and J 10 bases; bases outside gene matches: 9. CDR1 is LGHNA, CDR2 YSLEER, per germline. The CDR3 totals 16 residues. In nucleotides, the CDR3 is TGCGCCAGCAGCCAAGGGGCCCGGACTAGCGGGAGTATCCAGTACTTC. This sequence encodes CASSQGARTSGSIQYF.

The genes are TRBV11-2 and TRBJ2-3; 7 bases line up with TRBD2. This CDR3 is 16 amino acids long. J gave up 6 bases and V 3 bases, and 12 bases lay outside the gene matches. Germline assignment: CDR1 SGHAT and CDR2 FQNNGV. CDR3 sequence (DNA): TGTGCCAGCAGCTTTCTAGGACTAGTCGCAGGGGATACGCAGTATTTT. This gives the protein CASSFLGLVAGDTQYF.

Regarding this clonotype: A much larger clone is a single base away; this may be a read error. V usage is TRBV19 and J usage is TRBJ2-5; 12 bases are shared with TRBD2. Matching the DNA end better, TRBJ2-1 makes the J call doubtful. Germline values: CDR1 LNHDA, CDR2 SQIVND (reference sequence). This CDR3 comprises 15 residues. The chain's CDR3 is CASTSGRASAETQFF. CDR3 bases: TGTGCCAGTACTAGCGGGAGGGCCAGTGCAGAGACCCAGTTCTTC.

This clonotype showed up just a few times. The chain joins TRBV13 to TRBJ2-1; TRBD1 matches 7 bases. The length of the CDR3 is 16 residues. The V gene end was trimmed by 4 bases and the J gene end by 2 bases; junction bases not matched to a gene: 8. Per the germline V gene, CDR1 is PRHDT and CDR2 is FYEKMQ (reference sequence). This chain's CDR3 is CASSSPRDRTYNEQFF. In DNA, the CDR3 is TGTGCCAGCAGCTCCCCCCGGGACAGAACCTACAATGAGCAGTTCTTC.